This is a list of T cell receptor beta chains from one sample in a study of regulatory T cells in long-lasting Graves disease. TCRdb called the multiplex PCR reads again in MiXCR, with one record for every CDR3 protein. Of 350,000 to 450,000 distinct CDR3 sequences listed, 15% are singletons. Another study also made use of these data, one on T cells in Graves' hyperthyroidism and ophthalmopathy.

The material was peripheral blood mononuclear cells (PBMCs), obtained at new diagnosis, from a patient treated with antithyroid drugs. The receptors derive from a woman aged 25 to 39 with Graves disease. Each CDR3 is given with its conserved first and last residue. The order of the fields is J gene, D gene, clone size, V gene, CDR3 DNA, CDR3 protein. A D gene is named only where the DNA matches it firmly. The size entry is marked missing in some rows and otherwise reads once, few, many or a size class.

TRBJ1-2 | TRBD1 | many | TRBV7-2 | TGTGCCAGCAGCTTAGCCCCAGGGGGCGGTTATGGCTACACCTTC | CASSLAPGGGYGYTF
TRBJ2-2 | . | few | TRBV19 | TGTGCCAGTACGGGTGACGCGAACACCGGGGAGCTGTTTTTT | CASTGDANTGELFF
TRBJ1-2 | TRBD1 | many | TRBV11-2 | TGTGCCAGCAGCCAGGGACAGGGGCTGGGTGGCTACACCTTC | CASSQGQGLGGYTF
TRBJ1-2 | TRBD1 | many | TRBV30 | TGTGCCTGGAGCCCGGGACAGCGCGTGGGCTACACCTTC | CAWSPGQRVGYTF
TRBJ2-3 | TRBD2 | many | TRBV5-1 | TGCGCCAGCAGCTCATTCCCCACTAGCGGCCGCACAGATACGCAGTATTTT | CASSSFPTSGRTDTQYF
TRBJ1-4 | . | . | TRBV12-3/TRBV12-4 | TGTGCCAGCAGCCCCTCCCTCAGGCTCACTAATGAAAAACTGTTTTTT | CASSPSLRLTNEKLFF
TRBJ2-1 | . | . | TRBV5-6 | TGTGCCAGCAGCTCCGGAGGGACAAGATACAATGAGCAGTTCTTC | CASSSGGTRYNEQFF
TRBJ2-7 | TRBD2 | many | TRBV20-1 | TGCAGTGCTACCCGGACTAGCGGGCTTACCTACGAGCAGTACTTC | CSATRTSGLTYEQYF
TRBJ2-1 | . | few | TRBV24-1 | TGTGCCACCAGTGGCTCTGGAGAGCGGATCTACTACAATGAGCAGTTCTTC | CATSGSGERIYYNEQFF
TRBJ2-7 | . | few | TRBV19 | TGTGCCAGTAGTATAGGTTCCGGGACAATCTACTACGAGCAGTACTTC | CASSIGSGTIYYEQYF
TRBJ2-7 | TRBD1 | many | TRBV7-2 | TGTGCCAGCAGCTTAGATGGCAGGGGGCTAGACGAGCAGTACTTC | CASSLDGRGLDEQYF
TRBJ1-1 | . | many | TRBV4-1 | TGCGCCAGCAGCCACGCCCAGGGGCGCCCGGGGGGAACTGAAGCTTTCTTT | CASSHAQGRPGGTEAFF
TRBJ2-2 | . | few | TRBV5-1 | TGCGCCAGCAGCCCCTCCAGGGACACCGGGGAGCTGTTTTTT | CASSPSRDTGELFF
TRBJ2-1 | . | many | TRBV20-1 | TGCAGTGCTAGTAGCAGTCTCAATGAGCAGTTCTTC | CSASSSLNEQFF
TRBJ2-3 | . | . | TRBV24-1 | TGTGCCACCAGTGATGCAAGCGGAGGGGGCCTTGATACGCAGTATTTT | CATSDASGGGLDTQYF
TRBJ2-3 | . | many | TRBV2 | TGTGCCAGCAATAGGGGAGATACGCAGTATTTT | CASNRGDTQYF
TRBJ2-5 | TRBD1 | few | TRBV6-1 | TGTGCCAGCGTCACCGGGACAGTTCAAAAGACCCAGTACTTC | CASVTGTVQKTQYF
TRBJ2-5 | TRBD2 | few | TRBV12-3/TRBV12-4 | TGTGCCAGCAGTTTAAGCGGGGGGGGGACAAAGCAAGAGACCCAGTACTTC | CASSLSGGGTKQETQYF
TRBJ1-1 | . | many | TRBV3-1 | TGTGCCAGCAGCCAAGACATTGTAGCTTTCTTT | CASSQDIVAFF
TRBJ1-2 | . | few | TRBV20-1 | TGCAGTGCCGCCGAAGGGGTGCTACGCTATGGCTACACCTTC | CSAAEGVLRYGYTF
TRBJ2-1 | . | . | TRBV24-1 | TGTGCCACCAGTGTAGACAATGAGCAGTTCTTC | CATSVDNEQFF
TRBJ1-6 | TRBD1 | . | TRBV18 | TGTGCCAGCTCACCACTCGGACAGGGTGACGGGTATAATTCACCCCTCCACTTT | CASSPLGQGDGYNSPLHF
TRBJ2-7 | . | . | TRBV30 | TGTGCCTGGAGTGTACGTCTAGGGGGAGGGCAGGACGAGCAGTACTTC | CAWSVRLGGGQDEQYF
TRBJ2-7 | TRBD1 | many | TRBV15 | TGTGCCACCAGCGGAGACAGGGCCAGCTCCTACGAGCAGTACTTC | CATSGDRASSYEQYF
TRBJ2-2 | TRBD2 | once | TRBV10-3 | TGTGCCATCAGTGCAGCGGGGGATACCGGGGAGCTGTTTTTT | CAISAAGDTGELFF
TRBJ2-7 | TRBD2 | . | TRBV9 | TGTGCCAGCAGCGTAGCAGGGACTAGCGATTACGAGCAGCACTTC | CASSVAGTSDYEQHF
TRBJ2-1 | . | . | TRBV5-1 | TGCGCCAGCAGCTCAGGGATTGGCTCCTACAATGAGCAGTTCTTC | CASSSGIGSYNEQFF
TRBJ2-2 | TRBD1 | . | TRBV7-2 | TGTGCCAGCAACTTATTCGACAGGGGGCGGAGGGAGCTGTTTTTT | CASNLFDRGRRELFF
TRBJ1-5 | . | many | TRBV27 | TGTGCCAGCAGTTTCGGTCGTTACTGTGTTCAGCCCCAGCATTTT | CASSFGRYCVQPQHF
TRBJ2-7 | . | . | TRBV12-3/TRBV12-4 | TGTGCCAGCAGGGCCTCCGGGGGTACCTACGAGCAGTACTTC | CASRASGGTYEQYF
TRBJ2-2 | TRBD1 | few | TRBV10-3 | TGTGCCATCAGTAGGGGACAGGGCGCGAACACCGGGGAGCTGTTTTTT | CAISRGQGANTGELFF